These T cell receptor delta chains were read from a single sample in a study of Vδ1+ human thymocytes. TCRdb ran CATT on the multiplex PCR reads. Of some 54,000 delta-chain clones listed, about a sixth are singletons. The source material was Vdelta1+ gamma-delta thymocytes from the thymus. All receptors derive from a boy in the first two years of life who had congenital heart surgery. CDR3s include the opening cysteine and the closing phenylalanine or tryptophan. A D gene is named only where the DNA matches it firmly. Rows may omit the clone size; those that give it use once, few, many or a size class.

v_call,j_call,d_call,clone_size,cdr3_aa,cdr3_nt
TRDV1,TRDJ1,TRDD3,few,CALGPPWGVPAGGYRIDKLIF,TGTGCTCTTGGCCCCCCTTGGGGAGTCCCAGCTGGGGGATACAGGATCGATAAACTCATCTTT
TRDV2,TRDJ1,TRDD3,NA,CACDTPPNWGIPNNKLIF,TGTGCCTGTGACACACCCCCAAACTGGGGGATACCCAACAATAAACTCATCTTT
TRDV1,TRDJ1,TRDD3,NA,CALGERTSPGDTYTDKLIF,TGTGCTCTTGGGGAACGTACCTCCCCGGGGGATACGTACACCGATAAACTCATCTTT
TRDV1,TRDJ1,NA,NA,CALGENNRPLWHTDKLIF,TGTGCTCTTGGGGAAAACAATAGGCCCTTATGGCACACCGATAAACTCATCTTT
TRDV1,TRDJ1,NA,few,CALAVVRDLLKIDKLIF,TGTGCTCTTGCAGTTGTGCGGGATCTATTAAAGATCGATAAACTCATCTTT
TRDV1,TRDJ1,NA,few,CALGELKRSYSYTDKLIF,TGTGCTCTTGGGGAACTGAAACGGTCCTACTCGTACACCGATAAACTCATCTTT
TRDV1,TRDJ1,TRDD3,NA,CALGELRLTFLQSIILGDTGPYTDKLIF,TGTGCTCTTGGGGAACTGAGGCTTACGTTCCTCCAATCCATCATACTAGGGGATACAGGCCCTTACACCGATAAACTCATCTTT
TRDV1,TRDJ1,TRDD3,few,CALGELERTGGYALQDKLIF,TGTGCTCTTGGGGAACTGGAAAGAACTGGGGGATACGCGCTCCAAGATAAACTCATCTTT
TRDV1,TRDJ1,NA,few,CALGERVPLCGADWDTDKLIF,TGTGCTCTTGGGGAACGGGTTCCCCTATGTGGGGCTGACTGGGACACCGATAAACTCATCTTT
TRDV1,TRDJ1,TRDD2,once,CALGVRPSYQPGDTDKLIF,TGTGCTCTTGGGGTCCGGCCTTCCTACCAACCTGGGGACACCGATAAACTCATCTTT
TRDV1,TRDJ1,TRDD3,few,CALGASTFHTRLGDTGTDKLIF,TGTGCTCTTGGGGCCTCCACCTTCCACACCCGGCTGGGGGATACGGGAACCGATAAACTCATCTTT
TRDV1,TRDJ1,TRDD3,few,CALGEPHPPSGGPPRTDKLIF,TGTGCTCTTGGGGAACCCCACCCCCCCTCTGGGGGACCCCCCCGCACCGATAAACTCATCTTT
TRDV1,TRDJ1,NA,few,CALGEKWGRYTDKLIF,TGTGCTCTTGGGGAAAAGTGGGGAAGGTACACCGATAAACTCATCTTT
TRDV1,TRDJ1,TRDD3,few,CALGELRANGRGMDTDKLIF,TGTGCTCTTGGGGAACTTCGGGCCAACGGGAGGGGGATGGACACCGATAAACTCATCTTT
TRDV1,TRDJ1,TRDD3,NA,CALGEMSPPRGKGIQWYADKLIF,TGTGCTCTTGGGGAAATGTCCCCTCCGCGAGGCAAGGGGATACAGTGGTACGCCGATAAACTCATCTTT